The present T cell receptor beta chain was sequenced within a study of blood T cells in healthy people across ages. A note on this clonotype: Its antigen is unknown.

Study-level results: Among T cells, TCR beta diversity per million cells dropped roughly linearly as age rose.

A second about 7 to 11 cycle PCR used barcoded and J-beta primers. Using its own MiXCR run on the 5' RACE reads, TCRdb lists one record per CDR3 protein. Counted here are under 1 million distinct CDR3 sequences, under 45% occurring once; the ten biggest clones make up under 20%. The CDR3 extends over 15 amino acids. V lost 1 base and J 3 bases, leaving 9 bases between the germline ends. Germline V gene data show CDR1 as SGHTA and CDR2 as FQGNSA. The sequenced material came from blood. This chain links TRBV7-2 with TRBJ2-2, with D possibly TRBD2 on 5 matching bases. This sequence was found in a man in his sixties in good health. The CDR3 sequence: CASSLGPGYTGELFF. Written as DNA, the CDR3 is TGTGCCAGCAGCTTAGGGCCGGGATACACCGGGGAGCTGTTTTTT.